Listed here are 13 T cell receptor beta chains from one sample, sequenced in a study of identical twins (dated by TCRdb to the mid-2010s). Receptor amplification or capture employed 5' RACE. The sequencer was an Illumina HiSeq 2000. Clones were called with MiXCR by TCRdb after fastp trimmed the public reads at Q25, and only in-frame beta chains were retained. Each CDR3 protein appears once, grouped with its most common genes and DNA. Across this sample there are about 220,000 distinct CDR3 sequences, with roughly a tenth seen only once. The ten largest account for about 5% of the sample. The specimen was memory (CD45RO+) T cells sorted from blood. The cell subset or site label, read with the paper, signifies: CD45RO+ enriched T cells. Receptor source: a young woman in good health.

This clonotype has a handful of counts. The J gene is TRBJ1-2, the V gene TRBV29-1; D ambiguous. Germline CDR1 SQVTM, CDR2 ANQGSEA. Deletions cut 4 bases from V and 2 bases from J, with 11 bases between. The CDR3 has 13 amino acids. CDR3: CSVVQSNNYGYTF. CDR3 in DNA: TGCAGCGTTGTGCAGTCTAACAACTATGGCTACACCTTC.

The rearrangement uses TRBV5-1 and TRBJ2-3, with 10 bases aligning to TRBD2. The J segment lost 6 bases and the V segment lost 4 bases, leaving 11 bases of the junction unmatched. The germline V gene has CDR1 SGHRS and CDR2 YFSETQ. The CDR3 contains 16 residues. The CDR3 nucleotides read TGCGCCAGCAGCCCGACTAGCGGGCGCCTCGGGGATACGCAGTATTTT. Protein: CASSPTSGRLGDTQYF.

This clonotype was observed a handful of times. The V gene is TRBV7-8, the J gene TRBJ2-5, with a possible D match to TRBD2 (5 bases). The V gene lost 0 bases and the J gene lost 5 bases, with 10 bases spanning the gap. Germline-derived CDR1 and CDR2 are SGHVS and FQNEAQ. The CDR3 loop spans 14 amino acids. The CDR3 loop is CASSLARVEETQYF. CDR3 nucleotides: TGTGCCAGCAGCTTAGCGAGGGTGGAGGAGACCCAGTACTTC. Combining the CDR3 with reference TRBV7-8 and TRBJ2-5 gives the whole variable domain GAGVSQSPRYKVAKRGQDVALRCDPISGHVSLFWYQQALGQGPEFLTYFQNEAQLDKSGLPSDRFFAERPEGSVSTLKIQRTQQEDSAVYLCASSLARVEETQYFGPGTRLLVL.

The V call is TRBV29-1, the J call TRBJ2-5; possibly TRBD2 for D (6 bases). The germline V gene has CDR1 SQVTM and CDR2 ANQGSEA. The V end was cut by 8 bases, the J end by 5 bases, with 18 bases between. CDR3 length: 13 amino acids. Here the CDR3 reads CSTELARGETQYF. For the CDR3, the DNA is TGCAGCACGGAACTAGCCCGGGGGGAGACCCAGTACTTC.

This clonotype was observed at least ten times. The chain carries TRBV20-1 and TRBJ2-1; the match to TRBD2 covers 9 bases. The CDR3 has 15 residues. Germline-derived CDR1 and CDR2 are DFQATT and SNEGSKA (reference sequence). The trim removed 5 bases at V and 9 bases at J, leaving 14 bases unmatched. In DNA form, the CDR3 reads TGCAGTGCTTCTCCCATAGGGCTAGCGGGACTTGAGCAGTTCTTC. Protein sequence: CSASPIGLAGLEQFF.

The gene calls are TRBV4-2 and TRBJ2-6, with TRBD2 matching over 11 bases. V lost 4 bases, J lost 4 bases, and 12 bases stayed unmatched. CDR3 length: 19 amino acids. The germline CDR1 and CDR2 sequences are LGHNA and YNFKEQ. The CDR3 is CASSPSNRLAGSGANVLTF. CDR3 nucleotides: TGTGCCAGCAGCCCATCAAATAGACTAGCGGGGTCAGGGGCCAACGTCCTGACTTTC.

V and J are TRBV19 and TRBJ1-1; D gene ambiguous. V lost 3 bases and J lost 1, with 6 bases in between. Germline values: CDR1 LNHDA, CDR2 SQIVND (reference sequence). This CDR3 has 13 amino acids. CDR3 region: CASSIEPNTEAFF. The CDR3 coding sequence is TGTGCCAGTAGTATCGAACCGAACACTGAAGCTTTCTTT.

The chain employs TRBV20-1 and TRBJ2-1, with 9 bases fitting TRBD2. After removal of 6 bases from V and 4 bases from J, the junction contained 7 bases not matched to a gene. CDR3 length: 14 residues. Germline CDR1 reads DFQATT; CDR2 reads SNEGSKA (reference sequence). CDR3: CSALNGLAYNEQFF. The CDR3 bases are TGCAGTGCCCTGAACGGACTAGCGTACAATGAGCAGTTCTTC.

This clonotype was counted between two and nine times. J is TRBJ1-2 and V is TRBV9; unclear D gene. This CDR3 region has 14 residues. Germline V gene sequence: CDR1 SGDLS, CDR2 YYNGEE. Trimming cost V 1 base and J 6 bases, with 13 bases left between them. The chain's CDR3 is CASSVTGFGHGYTF. As DNA, the CDR3 is TGTGCCAGCAGCGTAACCGGGTTCGGCCATGGCTACACCTTC.

This clonotype was counted only a few times. The chain links TRBV30 to TRBJ1-1; no clear D gene. V was clipped by 0 bases and J by 1 base, with 9 bases between them. The CDR3 contains 14 residues. Germline loops: CDR1 GTSNPN, CDR2 SVGIG (reference sequence). The CDR3 loop reads CAWSVGMGNTEAFF. CDR3 in DNA: TGTGCCTGGAGTGTTGGTATGGGGAACACTGAAGCTTTCTTT. The whole variable domain, filled in from reference TRBV30 and TRBJ1-1, reads SQTIHQWPATLVQPVGSPLSLECTVEGTSNPNLYWYRQAAGRGLQLLFYSVGIGQISSEVPQNLSASRPQDRQFILSSKKLLLSDSGFYLCAWSVGMGNTEAFFGQGTRLTVV.

Only a few counts were recorded for this clonotype. The rearrangement uses TRBV14 and TRBJ1-2; 7 nucleotides line up with TRBD1. The CDR3 extends over 14 amino acids. J lost 8 bases, V lost 2 bases, and 8 bases had no gene match. Germline CDR1 is SGHDN and CDR2 is FVKESK. The CDR3 bases are TGTGCCAGCAGCCAAAGCACAGGGGTTGGCGGCTACACCTTC. As protein: CASSQSTGVGGYTF.

This clonotype was picked up a small number of times. The chain couples TRBV20-1 to TRBJ2-1, with D unresolved. V lost 3 bases and J lost 8, with 17 bases in between. Germline V lookup: CDR1 DFQATT, CDR2 SNEGSKA (reference sequence). The CDR3 extends over 14 amino acids. The CDR3 DNA reads as TGCAGTGCTAGGGGCGGTCGACCGCCCGATGAGCAGTTCTTC. It is translated as CSARGGRPPDEQFF.

This clonotype was detected only a few times. This chain links TRBV20-1 with TRBJ1-5; tentatively, D is TRBD1 (6 bases). This CDR3 comprises 12 residues. V was clipped by 0 bases and J by 7 bases, with 7 bases between them. Per the germline V gene, CDR1 is DFQATT and CDR2 is SNEGSKA (reference sequence). CDR3 sequence (DNA): TGCAGTGCTAGAGATCAGGGGCAGCCCCAGCATTTT. It specifies CSARDQGQPQHF.